This T cell receptor beta chain was obtained from a study of blood T cell repertoires in COVID-19. Study summary: Samples came from the United States, Italy and Spain, spanning acute and convalescent COVID-19. PBMCs, B-cell-depleted T cells, or T cells were the source of the cDNA or gDNA that made up the material.

Germline V gene data show CDR1 as MNHNS and CDR2 as SASEGT. CDR3 size: 15 residues. V was clipped by 2 bases and J by 5 bases; unmatched bases: 2. In the original analysis: Estimation of nucleated cell counts was performed using reference gene primer amplification. Only in-frame clones appear in the TCRdb table, and some are missing; sequencing was by immunoSEQ multiplex PCR. The D gene and trimming were derived from the DNA, and the V and J assignments and clone size from that table. Of around 50,000 clones detected, 80% to 90% appear once; the ten largest clones hold about 3.2%. Material for sequencing was peripheral blood. The chain is built from TRBV6-1 and TRBJ2-1, with TRBD2 matching over 11 bases. This clonotype was obtained from a human donor in a cohort sampled during active COVID-19. CDR3 protein: CASSEMGLADNEQFF. Here the CDR3 DNA reads TGTGCCAGCAGTGAAATGGGACTAGCGGACAATGAGCAGTTCTTC.